These T cell receptor beta chains were read from a single sample in a study of CD8 T cells in Susac syndrome. One entry per CDR3 protein, called by TCRdb with MiXCR from the immunoSEQ multiplex PCR reads. The sample has around 200,000 distinct CDR3 sequences, over 85% seen once; the top ten hold about 0.094%. The material sequenced was CD4+ T cells from PBMCs. These receptors originate from a human donor in good health. CDR3s include the opening cysteine and the closing phenylalanine or tryptophan. D genes are given only for firm matches. Rows may omit the clone size; those that give it use once, few, many or a size class.

NA	NA	TRBV20-1	TRBJ1-5	CSASSNQPQHF	TGCAGTGCATCTAGCAATCAGCCCCAGCATTTT
NA	NA	TRBV7-2	TRBJ2-5	CASSLALGVTEQETQYF	TGTGCCAGCAGCTTAGCGTTAGGAGTCACAGAGCAAGAGACCCAGTACTTC
TRBD1	NA	TRBV2	TRBJ2-7	CASSAGTGSYEQYF	TGTGCCAGCAGTGCCGGGACAGGATCCTACGAGCAGTACTTC
NA	NA	TRBV12-3/TRBV12-4	TRBJ1-1	CASSHIDTEAFF	TGTGCCAGCAGCCACATAGACACTGAAGCTTTCTTT
TRBD2	NA	TRBV7-8	TRBJ2-1	CASSRAGNEQFF	TGTGCCAGCAGTCGAGCGGGGAATGAGCAGTTCTTC
NA	once	TRBV14	TRBJ2-5	CASSRAGLTRETQYF	TGTGCCAGCAGCCGCGCTGGACTGACAAGGGAGACCCAGTACTTC
NA	NA	TRBV20-1	TRBJ2-1	CSANGAGSSYNEQFF	TGCAGTGCTAACGGCGCGGGGAGCTCCTACAATGAGCAGTTCTTC
NA	NA	TRBV30	TRBJ2-4	CAWSLPGRGALAKNIQYF	TGTGCCTGGAGTCTACCCGGACGCGGGGCACTAGCCAAAAACATTCAGTACTTC
NA	NA	TRBV6-4	TRBJ1-1	CARSRRGEAFF	TGTGCCAGATCAAGGCGGGGTGAAGCTTTCTTT
NA	NA	TRBV3-1	TRBJ2-1	CASGRGALQNEQFF	TGTGCCAGCGGCCGGGGGGCCCTTCAAAATGAGCAGTTCTTC
TRBD2	NA	TRBV29-1	TRBJ2-1	CSVEPSGSYNEQFF	TGCAGCGTGGAACCTAGCGGGTCCTACAATGAGCAGTTCTTC
NA	NA	TRBV20-1	TRBJ2-3	CSARDYVTDTQYF	TGCAGTGCTAGGGACTACGTCACAGATACGCAGTATTTT
NA	once	TRBV7-2	TRBJ1-1	CASTVDTTEAFF	TGTGCCAGCACCGTTGATACCACTGAAGCTTTCTTT
NA	NA	TRBV3-1	TRBJ2-1	CASSHPSYNEQFF	TGTGCCAGCAGCCACCCTTCCTACAATGAGCAGTTCTTC
TRBD1	few	TRBV7-9	TRBJ2-7	CASSLAGTGAYEQYF	TGTGCCAGCAGCTTAGCCGGGACAGGGGCCTACGAGCAGTACTTC
TRBD1	NA	TRBV5-1	TRBJ2-3	CASSSRRTGLGRLGSDTQYF	TGCGCCAGCAGCTCACGTCGGACAGGGCTGGGACGGCTGGGGTCAGATACGCAGTATTTT
TRBD1	NA	TRBV9	TRBJ2-2	CASSATGGNTGELFF	TGTGCCAGCAGCGCCACAGGGGGAAACACCGGGGAGCTGTTTTTT
NA	NA	TRBV19	TRBJ2-3	CASGESPDTQYF	TGTGCCAGTGGGGAATCGCCAGATACGCAGTATTTT
TRBD1	NA	TRBV30	TRBJ1-5	CAWTLTGGQPQHF	TGTGCCTGGACACTAACAGGGGGTCAGCCCCAGCATTTT
NA	NA	TRBV12-3/TRBV12-4	TRBJ1-1	CASASSEAFF	TGTGCCAGCGCGTCGTCTGAAGCTTTCTTT
NA	NA	TRBV4-1	TRBJ2-6	CASSQGGASGANVLTF	TGCGCCAGCAGCCAAGGTGGGGCGTCTGGGGCCAACGTCCTGACTTTC
TRBD2	once	TRBV5-1	TRBJ2-3	CASSSSGAYLGYTQYF	TGCGCCAGCAGCTCTAGCGGGGCGTATCTGGGGTATACGCAGTATTTT
NA	few	TRBV5-4	TRBJ2-1	CASSLVSYNEQFF	TGTGCCAGCAGCTTGGTTTCCTACAATGAGCAGTTCTTC
TRBD1	NA	TRBV3-1	TRBJ1-4	CASSHLQGARLKEKLFF	TGTGCCAGCAGCCACCTACAGGGGGCGCGGCTTAAAGAAAAACTGTTTTTT
NA	NA	TRBV5-4	TRBJ2-1	CASSSGGHNEQFF	TGTGCCAGCAGCTCCGGGGGCCACAATGAGCAGTTCTTC
NA	NA	TRBV28	TRBJ1-1	CASSLYARTEAFF	TGTGCCAGCAGTTTATACGCCCGCACTGAAGCTTTCTTT
NA	NA	TRBV3-1	TRBJ2-7	CASSQFALISYEQYF	TGTGCCAGCAGCCAATTTGCCCTCATCTCCTACGAGCAGTACTTC
TRBD1	NA	TRBV3-1	TRBJ1-2	CASSQRRDSVYGYTF	TGTGCCAGCAGCCAACGCCGGGACAGTGTTTATGGCTACACCTTC
TRBD2	once	TRBV15	TRBJ2-3	CATSRDRASGGDTQYF	TGTGCCACCAGCAGAGATCGGGCTAGCGGGGGAGATACGCAGTATTTT
TRBD2	NA	TRBV29-1	TRBJ2-5	CSTSARGEYFETQYF	TGCAGCACATCAGCCCGGGGGGAATACTTTGAGACCCAGTACTTC
NA	NA	TRBV7-3	TRBJ2-1	CASSSSVLNEQFF	TGTGCCAGCAGCTCCTCGGTCCTAAATGAGCAGTTCTTC
NA	NA	TRBV9	TRBJ2-7	CASSPRTVQTYEQYF	TGTGCCAGCAGCCCCCGGACGGTACAAACCTACGAGCAGTACTTC
TRBD1	NA	TRBV7-9	TRBJ2-3	CASSLGRQGRDTQYF	TGTGCCAGCAGCTTAGGGAGACAGGGTCGAGATACGCAGTATTTT
NA	NA	TRBV28	TRBJ1-2	CASSSPPGENGYTF	TGTGCCAGCAGTTCTCCCCCTGGCGAGAATGGCTACACCTTC
TRBD1	NA	TRBV2	TRBJ2-1	CASSYGQGRYSYNEQFF	TGTGCCAGCAGTTATGGACAGGGGCGATACTCCTACAATGAGCAGTTCTTC
TRBD1	once	TRBV9	TRBJ2-7	CASSLATGEATQYF	TGTGCCAGCAGCTTGGCGACAGGGGAGGCGACGCAGTACTTC
TRBD1	NA	TRBV19	TRBJ2-7	CASRDRGPSYEQYF	TGTGCCAGTAGAGACAGGGGACCGTCCTACGAGCAGTACTTC
NA	NA	TRBV5-6	TRBJ2-1	CASTKLSSYNEQFF	TGTGCCAGCACGAAACTCAGCTCCTACAATGAGCAGTTCTTC
NA	NA	TRBV7-6	TRBJ1-1	CASSRQADTEAFF	TGTGCCAGCAGCAGACAGGCGGACACTGAAGCTTTCTTT
NA	once	TRBV9	TRBJ1-1	CASSERGGSNMNTEAFF	TGTGCCAGCAGCGAGAGGGGAGGGTCTAACATGAACACTGAAGCTTTCTTT
NA	NA	TRBV28	TRBJ1-5	CASSQQVNRDQPQHF	TGTGCCAGCAGCCAACAGGTGAATCGGGATCAGCCCCAGCATTTT
TRBD1	NA	TRBV28	TRBJ1-2	CASSIPTGGGYGYTF	TGTGCCAGCAGCATTCCGACAGGGGGCGGGTATGGCTACACCTTC
NA	NA	TRBV20-1	TRBJ2-5	CSAGDSGGETQYF	TGCAGTGCTGGGGATAGCGGAGGGGAGACCCAGTACTTC
TRBD2	once	TRBV9	TRBJ2-3	CASSPTSGSADTQYF	TGTGCCAGCAGCCCGACTAGCGGGAGTGCAGATACGCAGTATTTT
NA	NA	TRBV28	TRBJ2-5	CASSLPSEETQYF	TGTGCCAGCAGCTTGCCTAGTGAAGAGACCCAGTACTTC
NA	NA	TRBV3-1	TRBJ2-6	CASSLLRLPGANVLTF	TGTGCCAGCAGCCTTCTGCGACTCCCTGGGGCCAACGTCCTGACTTTC
NA	NA	TRBV20-1	TRBJ1-5	CSARGGGSNQPQHF	TGCAGTGCTAGAGGCGGGGGTAGCAATCAGCCCCAGCATTTT
NA	NA	TRBV18	TRBJ1-5	CASSPTRDQPQHF	TGTGCCAGCTCACCTACAAGGGATCAGCCCCAGCATTTT
NA	NA	TRBV3-1	TRBJ2-3	CASSQGFLGAVGDTQYF	TGTGCCAGCAGCCAAGGATTCCTGGGAGCGGTAGGAGATACGCAGTATTTT